A single sample gave rise to the 32 T cell receptor beta chains below, sequenced in a study of cytomegalovirus exposure and HLA in healthy donors. In the PCR, 60 Vbeta and 13 Jbeta primers were used. Produced via immunoSEQ multiplex PCR; TCRdb's table is partial and in-frame only. The table lists some 140,000 clones, 80% to 85% of them singletons, with less than 1.5% in the top ten. The specimen sequenced was PBMCs. These TCRs come from a male donor in good health and CMV-seropositive.

V is TRBV4-1 and J is TRBJ2-3; tentatively, D is TRBD2 (5 bases). V lost 3 bases and J 9 bases, leaving 10 bases between the germline ends. The CDR3 sequence is 12 residues long. Per the germline V gene, CDR1 is MGHRA and CDR2 is YSYEKL. The CDR3 region is CASSHLGETQYF. CDR3 in DNA: TGCGCCAGCAGCCACCTCGGGGAGACGCAGTATTTT.

The chain is built from TRBV6-1 and TRBJ1-1, with D perhaps TRBD1 (6 bases). Looked up from germline, CDR1 is MNHNS and CDR2 is SASEGT. The V gene lost 3 bases and the J gene lost 2 bases, with 19 bases spanning the gap. The CDR3 covers 17 residues. CDR3 nucleotide sequence: TGTGCCAGCAGTGACGGGCCTTGGCGGGGGGCAAACACTGAAGCTTTCTTT. Amino acid sequence: CASSDGPWRGANTEAFF.

The chain uses TRBV27 and TRBJ2-5; no firm D call. Trimming stripped 2 bases from V and 2 bases from J, with 9 bases between. This CDR3 region has 14 residues. Germline values: CDR1 MNHEY, CDR2 SMNVEV (reference sequence). CDR3 protein: CASSLGPGQETQYF. The CDR3 DNA reads TGTGCCAGCAGTTTAGGTCCCGGGCAAGAGACCCAGTACTTC.

V is TRBV5-4 and J is TRBJ2-3, with D possibly TRBD2 on 5 matching bases. Trimming pared 0 bases from V and 4 bases from J, leaving 12 bases between. CDR3 length: 15 residues. Germline V gene lookup returns CDR1 SGHNT and CDR2 YYREEE (reference sequence). The CDR3 DNA sequence: TGTGCCAGCAGCTTGGTTCCCGGGGTCGCAGATACGCAGTATTTT. Residues: CASSLVPGVADTQYF.

The chain joins TRBV6-1 to TRBJ2-7; TRBD1 is a possible D gene (6 bases). The CDR3 loop spans 17 amino acids. CDR1 and CDR2 (germline): MNHNS, SASEGT. The V end lost 3 bases, the J end lost 3 bases, and 21 bases lay between the germline ends. CDR3 nucleotide sequence: TGTGCCAGCAGTGAGGGCTGGGGGCAGGCCGGGATCTACGAGCAGTACTTC. It codes for CASSEGWGQAGIYEQYF.

The chain employs TRBV2 and TRBJ1-4, with D hard to call. This CDR3 has 14 residues. The V end was cut by 0 bases, the J end by 7 bases, with 9 bases between. CDR1 is SNHLY, CDR2 FYNNEI, per germline. The DNA for the CDR3 is TGTGCCAGCAGTGAAGCTACGGGGTTTGAAAAACTGTTTTTT. Its translation: CASSEATGFEKLFF. Full variable domain (missing parts from reference TRBV2 and TRBJ1-4): EPEVTQTPSHQVTQMGQEVILRCVPISNHLYFYWYRQILGQKVEFLVSFYNNEISEKSEIFDDQFSVERPDGSNFTLKIRSTKLEDSAMYFCASSEATGFEKLFFGSGTQLSVL.

This chain uses TRBV2 with TRBJ2-4, with D perhaps matching TRBD2 (6 bases). CDR3 length equals 19 residues. The V gene lost 1 base and the J gene lost 0 bases, with 19 bases spanning the gap. Germline CDR1 reads SNHLY; CDR2 reads FYNNEI. The CDR3 DNA sequence: TGTGCCAGCAGTGAAGTCGGCGGGGACTCCCAACTAGCCAAAAACATTCAGTACTTC. It yields the protein CASSEVGGDSQLAKNIQYF.

The genes are TRBV29-1 and TRBJ2-7; a possible D gene is TRBD2 (5 bases). CDR3 length equals 13 residues. Germline values: CDR1 SQVTM, CDR2 ANQGSEA. V lost 4 bases and J 3 bases, leaving 13 bases between the germline ends. In DNA form, the CDR3 reads TGCAGCGTTGGCGGGTCAGACCGCTACGAGCAGTACTTC. Residues: CSVGGSDRYEQYF.

The V and J genes are TRBV28 and TRBJ1-5; maybe TRBD1 (5 bases). Germline V gene lookup returns CDR1 MDHEN and CDR2 SYDVKM. The CDR3 has 13 amino acids. Trimming took off 10 bases at V and 5 bases at J, with 15 bases between the two ends. Here the CDR3 reads CATRWGGDQPQHF. The DNA of the CDR3 is TGTGCCACCCGATGGGGGGGTGATCAGCCCCAGCATTTT.

This clone has just a few counts. The chain recombines TRBV6-5 with TRBJ1-3, with D perhaps matching TRBD1 (5 bases). Trimming took 0 bases from V and 0 from J, leaving 9 bases between them. The CDR3 runs 16 residues. The germline CDR1 and CDR2 sequences are MNHEY and SVGAGI. The CDR3 protein is CASSYSRQNSGNTIYF. The CDR3 DNA sequence: TGTGCCAGCAGTTACTCCAGACAGAACTCTGGAAACACCATATATTTT.

The J gene is TRBJ2-1, the V gene TRBV6-5, with D maybe TRBD1 (6 bases). V was shortened by 2 bases and J by 2 bases, with 7 bases between the two germline ends. CDR3 size: 14 residues. Germline CDR1 reads MNHEY; CDR2 reads SVGAGI. The CDR3 coding sequence is TGTGCCAGCAGTTACCCAGGGGCCTACAATGAGCAGTTCTTC. Translation gives CASSYPGAYNEQFF.

The V gene is TRBV13, the J gene TRBJ2-7, with D possibly being TRBD2 (6 bases). There are 15 residues in the CDR3. Trimming removed 7 bases from V and 5 bases from J, with 21 bases in between. CDR1 and CDR2 (germline): PRHDT, FYEKMQ (reference sequence). The CDR3 here is CASITSAGNSNEQYF. In DNA form, the CDR3 reads TGTGCCAGCATCACCAGCGCGGGGAATAGTAACGAGCAGTACTTC.

The chain combines TRBV10-3 with TRBJ2-2; D is unclear. Germline CDR1 and CDR2: ENHRY and SYGVKD. The germline V and J ends were trimmed by 0 bases and 1 base, with 9 bases remaining between them. The CDR3 runs to 16 residues. The CDR3 spells CAISESDSLNTGELFF. DNA of the CDR3: TGTGCCATCAGTGAGTCCGACTCCCTGAACACCGGGGAGCTGTTTTTT.

This clone was observed a few times. This rearrangement joins TRBV13 to TRBJ1-1; D call uncertain. Germline CDR1 reads PRHDT; CDR2 reads FYEKMQ (reference sequence). Trimming stripped 0 bases from V and 11 bases from J, with 19 bases between. The CDR3 is 15 residues long. This CDR3 reads CASSLGRPSTERAFF. The CDR3, as DNA: TGTGCCAGCAGCTTAGGCCGTCCTTCGACGGAGCGGGCTTTCTTT.

The V call is TRBV5-1, the J call TRBJ2-7; TRBD1 agrees at 8 bases. V was clipped by 6 bases and J by 2 bases; unmatched bases: 10. Per the germline V gene, CDR1 is SGHRS and CDR2 is YFSETQ. The CDR3 length is 15 residues. DNA for the CDR3: TGCGCCAGCAACAGGGGGATGGCGGGAACCTACGAGCAGTACTTC. It translates to CASNRGMAGTYEQYF.

This clone was seen once. The gene calls are TRBV9 and TRBJ2-3; 7 bases are a match to TRBD1. Looked up from germline, CDR1 is SGDLS and CDR2 is YYNGEE. Unmatched junction bases numbered 8, after V lost 4 bases and J lost 3 bases. There are 15 residues in the CDR3. The CDR3 region has the DNA TGTGCCAGCAGCTCCCGGGGACAGTCAACAGATACGCAGTATTTT. Protein product: CASSSRGQSTDTQYF.

The CDR3 spells CASSNDHSSRTF. The CDR3 bases are TGTGCCAGCAGCAACGACCACTCATCGAGGACCTTC. V is TRBV11-3 and J is TRBJ1-2; D gene unclear. Trimming took off 5 bases at V and 14 bases at J, with 18 bases between the two ends. The germline gives CDR1 SGHNT, CDR2 YENEEA. This CDR3 comprises 12 residues.

The chain combines TRBV29-1 with TRBJ2-7; D possibly corresponds to TRBD1 (7 bases). V lost 6 bases to trimming and J lost 0 bases, with 12 bases between them. Germline assignment: CDR1 SQVTM and CDR2 ANQGSEA. CDR3 length equals 13 residues. The chain's CDR3 is CSVQGGISYEQYF. In DNA, the CDR3 is TGCAGCGTCCAGGGGGGTATCTCCTACGAGCAGTACTTC.

The V gene is TRBV5-3, the J gene TRBJ2-1; possibly TRBD2 for D (5 bases). TRBV5-3 is designated an ORF whose function remains uncertain. The CDR3 consists of 16 residues. The V end was cut by 7 bases, the J end by 4 bases, with 21 bases between. The CDR3 spells CARGPPIERPYNEQFF. CDR3 sequence (DNA): TGTGCCAGAGGCCCCCCTATCGAGCGGCCGTACAATGAGCAGTTCTTC.

This chain joins TRBV4-1 and TRBJ2-1, with TRBD2 matching 8 bases. The V segment lost 4 bases and the J segment 9 bases; nucleotides outside the gene matches: 8. The CDR3 totals 14 residues. Per the germline V gene, CDR1 is MGHRA and CDR2 is YSYEKL. CDR3 sequence (DNA): TGCGCCAGCAGCCCCCGGGGGGGGAAGGCTGAGCAGTTCTTC. It is translated as CASSPRGGKAEQFF.

The CDR3 protein is CASSRGQVNSPLHF. DNA of the CDR3: TGTGCCAGCAGCCGGGGACAGGTGAATTCACCCCTCCACTTT. V usage is TRBV7-9 and J usage is TRBJ1-6, with 8 bases identical to TRBD1. This CDR3 is 14 amino acids long. CDR1 is SEHNR, CDR2 FQNEAQ, per germline (reference sequence). With 5 bases clipped from V and 7 bases from J, the junction kept 4 bases outside the gene matches.

J is TRBJ2-7 and V is TRBV7-9; TRBD2 might be the D (5 bases). The length of the CDR3 is 13 residues. Germline CDR1 is SEHNR and CDR2 is FQNEAQ (reference sequence). Between the trimmed V and J ends, which lost 5 bases and 2 bases, there was a span of 10 bases. As DNA, the CDR3 is TGTGCCAGCAGCGGGAGACTCGCCTACGAGCAGTACTTC. Amino acids: CASSGRLAYEQYF.

V is TRBV4-3 and J is TRBJ2-7; possibly TRBD2 for D (5 bases). V lost 0 bases and J 3 bases, leaving 15 bases between the germline ends. Germline V gene data show CDR1 as LGHNA and CDR2 as YSLEER. This CDR3 has 16 residues. The CDR3 here is CASSQEDVGGVYEQYF. CDR3 DNA: TGCGCCAGCAGCCAAGAAGACGTAGGAGGAGTCTACGAGCAGTACTTC.

The V call is TRBV14, the J call TRBJ2-1; D is undetermined. The V and J ends lost 1 base and 4 bases respectively, with 8 bases between them. The CDR3 spans 14 residues. CDR1 and CDR2 (germline): SGHDN, FVKESK. The CDR3 region has the DNA TGTGCCAGCAGCCAAGGGCAAGTTTACAATGAGCAGTTCTTC. Translation: CASSQGQVYNEQFF.

The V call is TRBV5-4, the J call TRBJ2-7; D might be TRBD1 (6 bases). The CDR3 contains 13 residues. The germline V gene encodes CDR1 SGHNT and CDR2 YYREEE (reference sequence). V lost 0 bases and J 2 bases, leaving 6 bases between the germline ends. As DNA, the CDR3 is TGTGCCAGCAGCTTGGACAGGGCCTACGAGCAGTACTTC. This encodes CASSLDRAYEQYF.

This chain connects TRBV4-2 to TRBJ1-5; 10 bases line up with TRBD1. This CDR3 spans 15 amino acids. V trimming: 4 bases; J trimming: 6 bases; junction bases outside the gene matches: 6. Germline lookup yields CDR1 LGHNA and CDR2 YNFKEQ. Here the CDR3 DNA reads TGTGCCAGCAGCCCGGTGACAGGGGGCCCTCAGCCCCAGCATTTT. Translation gives CASSPVTGGPQPQHF.

This chain connects TRBV6-5 to TRBJ2-5; D may be TRBD1 (7 bases). With the DNA end fitting TRBJ2-7 better, the J assignment may be wrong. The germline CDR1 and CDR2 sequences are MNHEY and SVGAGI. The CDR3 loop spans 15 amino acids. CDR3 in amino acids: CASRVLQGGFYEQYF. The CDR3 coding sequence is TGTGCCAGCAGGGTTCTGCAGGGGGGTTTCTACGAGCAGTACTTC.

The chain is built from TRBV28 and TRBJ2-1; 9 positions agree with TRBD2. This CDR3 region has 16 residues. With 1 base clipped from V and 2 bases from J, the junction kept 3 bases outside the gene matches. Germline V gives CDR1 MDHEN, CDR2 SYDVKM. CDR3 sequence reads: CASSLLREGAYNEQFF. The CDR3 DNA follows: TGTGCCAGCAGTTTATTGCGGGAGGGGGCCTACAATGAGCAGTTCTTC.

In its sample, this clone was seen a few times. The genes are TRBV27 and TRBJ1-6, with D tentatively TRBD1 (5 bases). The CDR3 is 14 amino acids. Germline assignment: CDR1 MNHEY and CDR2 SMNVEV (reference sequence). V lost 4 bases to trimming and J lost 3 bases, with 7 bases between them. The CDR3 sequence is CASSSQGYNSPLHF. CDR3 DNA: TGTGCCAGCAGTTCTCAGGGCTATAATTCACCCCTCCACTTT.

V is TRBV5-1 and J is TRBJ1-2, with 7 bases fitting TRBD1. J was trimmed by 4 bases and V by 0 bases; bases with no gene match: 9. CDR1 is SGHRS and CDR2 is YFSETQ in the germline V gene. This CDR3 has 16 amino acids. CDR3 sequence reads: CASSLGATGTVYGYTF. The CDR3 nucleotides read TGCGCCAGCAGCTTGGGGGCGACAGGGACTGTCTATGGCTACACCTTC.

In regard to this clone: The junction departs from germline at one end; a sequencing error may be responsible. The J gene is TRBJ2-1, the V gene TRBV7-9; the D gene is possibly TRBD2 (5 bases). CDR3 length: 12 residues. In germline, CDR1 is SEHNR, CDR2 FQNEAQ (reference sequence). The CDR3 is CSSGNLGNEQFF. The CDR3 bases are TGTTCCAGCGGCAATCTTGGCAATGAGCAGTTCTTC.

The chain joins TRBV4-3 to TRBJ1-5; D remains ambiguous. Germline CDR1 LGHNA, CDR2 YSLEER. Between the trimmed V and J ends, which lost 0 bases and 0 bases, there was a span of 3 bases. This CDR3 contains 14 residues. CDR3 region: CASSQEYSNQPQHF. In nucleotides, the CDR3 is TGCGCCAGCAGCCAAGAATATAGCAATCAGCCCCAGCATTTT.